This entry describes one T cell receptor (beta chain). Its antigen remains unidentified. PCR primers comprised 60 Vbeta and 13 Jbeta primers. Only in-frame clones appear in the TCRdb table, and some are missing; sequencing was by immunoSEQ multiplex PCR. The repertoire consists of approximately 82,000 clones, with about 79% occurring once and the leading ten covering less than 2%. The donors gave bone marrow, and they were healthy. These data belong to a study of cytomegalovirus exposure and HLA in healthy donors. Study-level results: Cytomegalovirus status was reportedly diagnosed by the classifier with high specificity and sensitivity. Later analysis associated a missense DCLRE1C variant with TCR beta V- and J-gene trimming.

V lost 5 bases and J lost 5; bases outside the gene matches: 5. Germline CDR1 is SGHVS and CDR2 is FQNEAQ. The CDR3 runs to 15 residues. This sequence joins TRBV7-8 and TRBJ1-6; the match to TRBD1 covers 8 bases. The TCR sequence derives from a man aged 40-50 years in good health and CMV-seronegative. Sequencing input: PBMCs. The CDR3 spells CASSATGEDNSPLHF. Here the CDR3 DNA reads TGTGCCAGCAGCGCGACAGGGGAAGATAATTCACCCCTCCACTTT.